These 26 T cell receptor beta chains share one sample of origin, sequenced in a study of blood T cell repertoires in COVID-19. Sequenced by immunoSEQ multiplex PCR; TCRdb stores in-frame clones only, minus some. In the table there are around 140,000 clones, around 87% of which are singletons. The sequencing input was peripheral blood. The source of these receptors is a man aged 45 to 65 with active COVID-19.

The chain combines TRBV7-9 with TRBJ2-5; 7 nucleotides match TRBD2. Germline trimming cut 5 bases from V and 5 bases from J; bases unmatched to any gene: 8. Germline V gives CDR1 SEHNR, CDR2 FQNEAQ (reference sequence). This CDR3 spans 14 amino acids. The CDR3 region has the DNA TGTGCCAGCAGCCCAGGACTAGGTGGGGAGACCCAGTACTTC. Translation: CASSPGLGGETQYF.

This chain connects TRBV18 to TRBJ1-4; D is unresolved. Trimming shortened V by 2 bases and J by 0 bases, and 7 bases separated the two germline ends. The CDR3 extends over 15 amino acids. Germline assignment: CDR1 KGHSH and CDR2 LQKENI. DNA for the CDR3: TGTGCCAGCTCACCAAGCGGAGCAACTAATGAAAAACTGTTTTTT. Amino acids: CASSPSGATNEKLFF.

The rearrangement uses TRBV25-1 and TRBJ1-2; D is ambiguous. The germline CDR1 and CDR2 sequences are MGHDK and SYGVNS. V lost 3 bases and J 7 bases, leaving 15 bases between the germline ends. The CDR3 runs 14 residues. For the CDR3, the DNA is TGTGCCAGCAGTGAGTACGAGGGAGGACCTGGCTACACCTTC. This encodes CASSEYEGGPGYTF.

The V call is TRBV12-3 or TRBV12-4, the J call TRBJ2-3; D remains unclear. Between the trimmed V and J ends, which lost 5 bases and 1 base, there was a span of 7 bases. This CDR3 spans 13 amino acids. The CDR3 loop reads CASSTRGTDTQYF. CDR3 DNA: TGTGCCAGCAGTACCCGGGGCACAGATACGCAGTATTTT.

The chain couples TRBV12-5 to TRBJ1-3; tentatively, D is TRBD1 (6 bases). This CDR3 spans 14 amino acids. V lost 5 bases, J lost 3 bases, and 11 bases lay in between. Germline V gene sequence: CDR1 LGHNT, CDR2 FRNRAP. This chain's CDR3 is CASGAYRVGNTIYF. CDR3 DNA: TGTGCTAGTGGTGCATACAGGGTTGGAAACACCATATATTTT.

The chain links TRBV11-3 to TRBJ2-5; possibly TRBD1 for D (7 bases). CDR1 and CDR2 (germline): SGHNT, YENEEA. V was cut by 5 bases and J by 1 base, with 17 bases left in between. The CDR3 runs 16 residues. CDR3 nucleotide sequence: TGTGCCAGCAGCCACACCAGGGGGGCCGGCCAAGAGACCCAGTACTTC. It is translated as CASSHTRGAGQETQYF.

V gene TRBV10-1 combines with J gene TRBJ2-7, with 9 bases aligning to TRBD2. The ends lost 0 bases at V and 4 bases at J; junction bases unmatched: 7. The CDR3 extends over 16 amino acids. Looked up from germline, CDR1 is WNHNN and CDR2 is SYGVQD (reference sequence). CDR3 DNA: TGCGCCAGCAGTGAGTCGAAAGGCGGGGGGGCTTACGAGCAGTACTTC. Translated, it gives CASSESKGGGAYEQYF.

This clone was recorded a few times. V usage is TRBV5-6 and J usage is TRBJ2-7; 10 bases fit TRBD1. Germline-derived CDR1 and CDR2 are SGHDT and YYEEEE. CDR3 length equals 14 residues. With 4 bases clipped from V and 6 bases from J, the junction kept 7 bases outside the gene matches. The CDR3 spells CASSPRTGGSEQYF. In nucleotides, the CDR3 is TGTGCCAGCAGCCCCCGGACAGGGGGTAGCGAGCAGTACTTC.

For the CDR3, the DNA is TGTGCCAGCAGCTACCGGACTCCCATTTCAGGCGCTAACTATGGCTACACCTTC. Its translation is CASSYRTPISGANYGYTF. The chain links TRBV7-9 to TRBJ1-2; D is ambiguous. Trimming removed 4 bases at V and 0 bases at J, with 21 bases between. Germline V lookup: CDR1 SEHNR, CDR2 FQNEAQ (reference sequence). This CDR3 is 18 amino acids long.

There are a few counts of this clone. The chain couples TRBV19 to TRBJ1-6; a weak D match, TRBD1 (6 bases). Germline CDR1 and CDR2: LNHDA and SQIVND (reference sequence). V dropped 5 bases and J dropped 7 bases, with 15 bases sitting between them. The CDR3 runs to 15 residues. CDR3 DNA: TGTGCCAGTAGTTCCTCGGAGAGGGGGAATTCACCCCTCCACTTT. Its protein product is CASSSSERGNSPLHF.

The chain uses TRBV7-9 and TRBJ2-5; 8 positions agree with TRBD2. The trim removed 5 bases at V and 12 bases at J, leaving 8 bases unmatched. CDR1 is SEHNR, CDR2 FQNEAQ, per germline (reference sequence). The CDR3 has 12 amino acids. CDR3 region: CASSRTSLPEYF. The CDR3 DNA follows: TGTGCCAGCAGCCGGACTAGCCTACCTGAGTACTTC.

The chain recombines TRBV18 with TRBJ2-5; TRBD2 aligns across 7 bases. Germline-derived CDR1 and CDR2 are KGHSH and LQKENI. The CDR3 runs to 14 residues. Unmatched junction bases numbered 5, after V lost 6 bases and J lost 1 base. The CDR3 is CASSPSGAQETQYF. For the CDR3, the DNA is TGTGCCAGCTCCCCAAGCGGGGCCCAAGAGACCCAGTACTTC.

The V gene is TRBV9, the J gene TRBJ1-5; TRBD1 agrees at 8 bases. CDR1 and CDR2 from the germline V gene are SGDLS and YYNGEE. The CDR3 runs to 16 residues. V shed 3 bases and J 0 bases; nucleotides not matched to a gene: 5. CDR3 DNA: TGTGCCAGCAGCGCGGGGACAGGCCATAGCAATCAGCCCCAGCATTTT. Its protein is CASSAGTGHSNQPQHF.

This chain connects TRBV7-2 to TRBJ2-3; 11 bases are a match to TRBD2. Trimming removed 5 bases from V and 0 bases from J; junction bases left unmatched: 10. The length of the CDR3 is 18 residues. In germline, CDR1 is SGHTA, CDR2 FQGNSA. CDR3 coding DNA: TGTGCCAGCAGCCTCTTACCCCTAGCGGGGGGAAGCACAGATACGCAGTATTTT. Protein sequence: CASSLLPLAGGSTDTQYF.

V is TRBV5-8 and J is TRBJ1-1; D gene unclear. The V end was cut by 1 base, the J end by 0 bases, with 10 bases between. The germline CDR1 and CDR2 sequences are SGHTS and YDEGEE. The CDR3 spans 15 residues. CDR3 in amino acids: CASSLTAGLNTEAFF. CDR3 in DNA: TGTGCCAGCAGCTTGACGGCAGGTTTGAACACTGAAGCTTTCTTT.

The chain uses TRBV5-8 and TRBJ1-5; a weak D match, TRBD1 (6 bases). V lost 2 bases and J 3 bases, leaving 18 bases between the germline ends. The CDR3 consists of 17 residues. Germline-derived CDR1 and CDR2 are SGHTS and YDEGEE. CDR3 residues: CASSLRFRQALNQPQHF. In DNA, the CDR3 is TGTGCCAGCAGCTTACGTTTTAGACAGGCCCTCAATCAGCCCCAGCATTTT. Variable domain in full (rest from reference TRBV5-8 and TRBJ1-5): EAGVTQSPTHLIKTRGQQATLRCSPISGHTSVYWYQQALGLGLQFLLWYDEGEERNRGNFPPRFSGRQFPNYSSELNVNALELEDSALYLCASSLRFRQALNQPQHFGDGTRLSIL.

The V gene is TRBV19, the J gene TRBJ2-4; TRBD1 matches at 8 bases. Germline lookup yields CDR1 LNHDA and CDR2 SQIVND (reference sequence). V shed 5 bases and J 6 bases; nucleotides not matched to a gene: 3. The CDR3 sequence is 13 residues long. CDR3 loop: CASSQGALNIQYF. The DNA of the CDR3 is TGTGCCAGTAGTCAGGGGGCCCTAAACATTCAGTACTTC.

The CDR3, as DNA: TGTGCCAGCAGCCCCCGACAGGACGCTGAAGCTTTCTTT. Amino acid sequence: CASSPRQDAEAFF. The gene calls are TRBV11-3 and TRBJ1-1, with a tentative D call TRBD1 (6 bases). The germline V gene encodes CDR1 SGHNT and CDR2 YENEEA. CDR3 length: 13 residues. The V end was cut by 5 bases, the J end by 6 bases, with 13 bases between.

This clone has a single count. The gene calls are TRBV7-8 and TRBJ2-7; TRBD1 agrees at 8 bases. Germline trimming cut 5 bases from V and 7 bases from J; bases unmatched to any gene: 13. Germline V gene data show CDR1 as SGHVS and CDR2 as FQNEAQ. The CDR3 is made up of 15 amino acids. Here the CDR3 DNA reads TGTGCCAGCAGCCCCCAGGGGGCGATCCTGTTTGAGCAGTACTTC. This encodes CASSPQGAILFEQYF.

The V call is TRBV30, the J call TRBJ1-1, with D uncertain. The germline V gene encodes CDR1 GTSNPN and CDR2 SVGIG (reference sequence). Trimming stripped 6 bases from V and 3 bases from J, with 14 bases between. This CDR3 region has 13 residues. The CDR3 reads CACFRSGDTEAFF. CDR3 coding DNA: TGTGCCTGTTTCAGGTCCGGGGACACTGAAGCTTTCTTT.

The V call is TRBV2, the J call TRBJ1-2; perhaps TRBD1 as D (5 bases). The germline gives CDR1 SNHLY, CDR2 FYNNEI. The V end lost 0 bases, the J end lost 6 bases, and 11 bases lay between the germline ends. This CDR3 region has 14 residues. Written as DNA, the CDR3 is TGTGCCAGCAGTGAAGCGCTTGGGGGGAATGGCTACACCTTC. As protein: CASSEALGGNGYTF.

The CDR3 protein is CASSLGGSSGGGRGDEQFF. In DNA form, the CDR3 reads TGTGCCAGCAGCTTAGGGGGCTCTAGTGGCGGGGGCCGGGGCGATGAGCAGTTCTTC. This chain links TRBV11-3 with TRBJ2-1, with TRBD2 as a possible D gene (7 bases). There are 19 residues in the CDR3. Germline loops: CDR1 SGHNT, CDR2 YENEEA. Between the trimmed V and J ends, which lost 1 base and 8 bases, there was a span of 27 bases.

V gene TRBV5-1 combines with J gene TRBJ2-7, with 8 bases aligning to TRBD1. The CDR3 is made up of 15 amino acids. The J segment lost 3 bases and the V segment lost 4 bases, leaving 9 bases of the junction unmatched. Germline V gene lookup returns CDR1 SGHRS and CDR2 YFSETQ. DNA of the CDR3: TGCGCCAGCAGCAGGACAGGGATGGGGGGCTACGAGCAGTACTTC. Amino acid sequence: CASSRTGMGGYEQYF. Full variable domain (missing parts from reference TRBV5-1 and TRBJ2-7): KAGVTQTPRYLIKTRGQQVTLSCSPISGHRSVSWYQQTPGQGLQFLFEYFSETQRNKGNFPGRFSGRQFSNSRSEMNVSTLELGDSALYLCASSRTGMGGYEQYFGPGTRLTVT.

This chain joins TRBV5-1 and TRBJ2-7; TRBD2 aligns across 8 bases. The CDR3 totals 13 residues. Germline CDR1 reads SGHRS; CDR2 reads YFSETQ. After removal of 4 bases from V and 12 bases from J, the junction contained 12 bases not matched to a gene. The CDR3 DNA reads as TGCGCCAGCAGCCCCCCCGGGGGGGCCCAATGGTACTTC. This encodes CASSPPGGAQWYF.

The CDR3 coding sequence is TGTGCCAGCAGCCAGAGAGCGACAGGGGGGGCTGTCCGTCAGCCCCAGCATTTT. Translated: CASSQRATGGAVRQPQHF. The rearrangement joins TRBV5-6 to TRBJ1-5; TRBD1 agrees at 9 bases. Germline V gene lookup returns CDR1 SGHDT and CDR2 YYEEEE. After removal of 4 bases from V and 6 bases from J, the junction contained 17 bases not matched to a gene. This CDR3 comprises 18 residues.

The J gene is TRBJ2-7, the V gene TRBV5-4, with a possible D match to TRBD1 (6 bases). Germline CDR1 and CDR2: SGHNT and YYREEE (reference sequence). The V end was cut by 2 bases, the J end by 3 bases, with 15 bases between. The CDR3 has 15 amino acids. Here the CDR3 DNA reads TGTGCCAGCAGCTTACCCGGGACACAAAGCTACGAGCAGTACTTC. Its protein product is CASSLPGTQSYEQYF.